This TCR beta chain derives from a study of T cells after yellow fever vaccination. In this sample, this clonotype turned up many times. The authors made TCR cDNA by 5'RACE template switching, adding a universal primer site and UMIs. TCRdb used MiXCR to reprocess the 5' RACE reads, holding one entry per CDR3 protein. The data contain about 27,000 distinct CDR3 sequences, over 3.5% of them seen just once; the ten biggest clones take up around 35%. The receptor comes from a man aged 18 to 29 who received the YFV17D yellow fever vaccine. Material: PBMCs, either bulk or a sorted T-cell subset (CD4+, CD8+, memory, or dextramer-sorted; not recorded which), obtained on the day of the yellow fever booster vaccination.

As DNA, the CDR3 is TGTGCCACCAGTGATTGGGGGGAACCGCCCTACGAGCAGTACTTC. Amino acid sequence: CATSDWGEPPYEQYF. The chain joins TRBV24-1 to TRBJ2-7, with D perhaps TRBD2 (6 bases). V lost 2 bases and J lost 2, with 12 bases in between. The germline CDR1 and CDR2 sequences are KGHDR and SFDVKD. CDR3 size: 15 residues.